This TCR beta chain was identified during a study of cytomegalovirus exposure and HLA in healthy donors. Study-level results: Some V segments, including TRBV6-2 and TRBV6-3, were excluded as indistinguishable.

Donors were ostensibly healthy at sampling, although undocumented immune exposures were probable. Trimming cost V 6 bases and J 0 bases, with 12 bases left between them. In germline, CDR1 is SGHVS, CDR2 FQNEAQ. The CDR3 totals 15 residues. On this clone: Its target is unknown.

PCR involved 60 Vbeta and 13 Jbeta primers. Clones were sequenced by immunoSEQ multiplex PCR, and TCRdb holds only the in-frame ones, with some missing. The sample consists of 150,000 to 200,000 clones, roughly 80% of them appearing once. Sequences were obtained from PBMCs. This rearrangement joins TRBV7-8 to TRBJ1-5, with D unclear. The clonotype originates from a woman in her thirties or forties in good health and CMV-seronegative. In DNA, the CDR3 is TGTGCCAGCAGTGACACATTTTATAGCAATCAGCCCCAGCATTTT. Amino acids: CASSDTFYSNQPQHF.